This passage covers 24 T cell receptor beta chains from one sample sequenced in a study of Ad26.COV2.S vaccination and SARS-CoV-2 variants (dated by TCRdb to about 2021). Per the publication, the treatment or condition label means: 15 to 20 received Ad26.COV2.S at low or high dose, single or two shots; about 5 received placebo; per-sample allocation not given. For vaccine and placebo recipients, the sequenced repertoires came from samples collected on day 63 after the first injection. The library relied on the immunoSEQ multiplex PCR assay. The table comes from immuneACCESS by way of TCRdb, which keeps in-frame sequences with V and J called. Part of the clones is missing from these tables; in studies checked, under half for an unresolved V gene and the rest for unknown reasons. The sample records roughly 350,000 clones, about nine tenths of which are singletons. 6.4% of the sample is in the top ten clones.

The sequences come from peripheral blood, collected in a trial of Ad26.COV2.S vaccine versus placebo. Source of these receptors: a person aged 18 to 59 who received the Ad26.COV2.S COVID-19 vaccine or a placebo.

This clone was picked up a small number of times. V usage is TRBV27 and J usage is TRBJ1-3; weak D call: TRBD1 (6 bases). Trimming stripped 6 bases from V and 3 bases from J, with 9 bases between. This CDR3 contains 13 residues. Germline loops: CDR1 MNHEY, CDR2 SMNVEV (reference sequence). The CDR3 DNA reads as TGTGCCAGCAGAGGACAGAATGGAAACACCATATATTTT. Protein product: CASRGQNGNTIYF.

The chain uses TRBV9 and TRBJ1-3; D might be TRBD1 (6 bases). The V and J ends lost 4 bases and 0 bases respectively, with 17 bases between them. The CDR3 runs to 17 residues. The germline gives CDR1 SGDLS, CDR2 YYNGEE. The DNA for the CDR3 is TGTGCCAGCAGCTCTATGAGGGGGGGAAGCTCTGGAAACACCATATATTTT. Translation: CASSSMRGGSSGNTIYF.

V is TRBV7-2 and J is TRBJ2-3; 7 bases are a match to TRBD1. With V trimmed by 1 base and J by 2 bases, 3 bases remained unmatched. Germline-derived CDR1 and CDR2 are SGHTA and FQGNSA. The CDR3 is made up of 15 amino acids. CDR3 nucleotide sequence: TGTGCCAGCAGCTTAGGAGGGACAGTCACAGATACGCAGTATTTT. This codes for CASSLGGTVTDTQYF.

This clone has a single count. The V call is TRBV2, the J call TRBJ2-3; 9 bases line up with TRBD1. This CDR3 is 14 amino acids long. The germline V gene has CDR1 SNHLY and CDR2 FYNNEI. The V and J ends lost 6 bases and 2 bases, in that order; junction bases with no gene match: 3. CDR3: CASRRDRATDTQYF. The CDR3 nucleotides are TGTGCCAGCAGAAGGGACAGGGCCACAGATACGCAGTATTTT.

The rearrangement links TRBV9 to TRBJ2-7; TRBD1 matches 9 bases. Losses at the gene ends were 4 bases for V and 2 bases for J; bases not matched to a gene: 7. The germline gives CDR1 SGDLS, CDR2 YYNGEE. There are 15 residues in the CDR3. The CDR3 sequence: CASSRDGTGTYEQYF. CDR3 bases: TGTGCCAGCAGCAGGGACGGGACAGGGACCTACGAGCAGTACTTC.

The rearrangement joins TRBV28 to TRBJ1-1; D unclear. V was clipped by 10 bases and J by 5 bases, with 11 bases between them. This CDR3 has 11 amino acids. Germline CDR1 is MDHEN and CDR2 is SYDVKM. The chain's CDR3 is CATIENTEAFF. The CDR3 DNA reads TGTGCCACCATAGAGAATACTGAAGCTTTCTTT.

The rearrangement uses TRBV27 and TRBJ2-7; 8 positions agree with TRBD1. The V and J ends lost 5 bases and 3 bases, in that order; junction bases with no gene match: 3. This CDR3 is built from 13 residues. Germline V gene lookup returns CDR1 MNHEY and CDR2 SMNVEV (reference sequence). CDR3 nucleotide sequence: TGTGCCAGCAGTCACGGACAGGGCTACGAGCAGTACTTC. Translating gives CASSHGQGYEQYF.

The chain carries TRBV5-4 and TRBJ1-2; D unresolved. This CDR3 has 14 residues. V lost 0 bases, J lost 2 bases, and 8 bases lay in between. The germline V gene has CDR1 SGHNT and CDR2 YYREEE (reference sequence). This chain's CDR3 is CASSLGSANYGYTF. DNA for the CDR3: TGTGCCAGCAGCTTGGGGTCAGCAAACTATGGCTACACCTTC.

The V and J genes are TRBV28 and TRBJ2-1, with 7 bases that match TRBD2. This CDR3 has 14 amino acids. Looked up from germline, CDR1 is MDHEN and CDR2 is SYDVKM. J was trimmed by 7 bases and V by 2 bases; bases with no gene match: 5. CDR3 coding DNA: TGTGCCAGCAGTTTAGCGGGAGCCGGAAATGAGCAGTTCTTC. Translating it yields CASSLAGAGNEQFF.

This clone was seen a single time. This sequence joins TRBV4-1 and TRBJ2-7, with D hard to call. Germline loops: CDR1 MGHRA, CDR2 YSYEKL. V lost 0 bases, J lost 3 bases, and 6 bases lay in between. There are 13 residues in the CDR3. Here the CDR3 DNA reads TGCGCCAGCAGCCAAGATATTGGCTACGAGCAGTACTTC. Protein sequence: CASSQDIGYEQYF.

This chain uses TRBV9 with TRBJ1-4; weak D call: TRBD1 (5 bases). The CDR3 runs 17 residues. V lost 0 bases, J lost 2 bases, and 14 bases lay in between. Germline assignment: CDR1 SGDLS and CDR2 YYNGEE. Written as DNA, the CDR3 is TGTGCCAGCAGCGTAGGGGTAGGACGGGGGACTAATGAAAAACTGTTTTTT. Encoded protein: CASSVGVGRGTNEKLFF.

The V call is TRBV4-1, the J call TRBJ1-4; the D is unclear. The CDR3 is made up of 15 amino acids. The germline V gene encodes CDR1 MGHRA and CDR2 YSYEKL. V was trimmed by 0 bases and J by 4 bases, leaving 9 bases between them. CDR3 loop: CASSQEGSHNEKLFF. CDR3 DNA: TGCGCCAGCAGCCAAGAAGGCAGCCATAATGAAAAACTGTTTTTT.

J is TRBJ2-3 and V is TRBV6-4; D is undetermined. The CDR3 sequence is 15 residues long. V gave up 4 bases and J gave up 1 base, with 12 bases separating them. Germline V lookup: CDR1 MRHNA, CDR2 SNTAGT. The CDR3 coding sequence is TGTGCCAGCAGTGTGGTTGCCGGAGGCACAGATACGCAGTATTTT. Translated, it gives CASSVVAGGTDTQYF.

The gene calls are TRBV30 and TRBJ2-7; D perhaps matches TRBD1 (5 bases). CDR1 GTSNPN and CDR2 SVGIG come from the germline V gene (reference sequence). This CDR3 comprises 13 residues. V lost 3 bases to trimming and J lost 5 bases, with 14 bases between them. The CDR3, as DNA: TGTGCCTGGAGGCTGACAGCCGCCCACGAGCAGTACTTC. Translated, it gives CAWRLTAAHEQYF.

The genes are TRBV6-5 and TRBJ2-4; a weak D match, TRBD2 (7 bases). V was trimmed by 4 bases and J by 8 bases, leaving 15 bases between them. CDR1 is MNHEY and CDR2 is SVGAGI in the germline V gene. This CDR3 has 14 residues. The CDR3: CASSSGGLEDIQYF. The DNA of the CDR3 is TGTGCCAGCAGTTCCGGGGGGCTGGAGGACATTCAGTACTTC.

This chain connects TRBV4-3 to TRBJ2-6, with D uncertain. CDR1 LGHNA and CDR2 YSLEER come from the germline V gene. V was trimmed by 1 base and J by 0 bases, leaving 10 bases between them. CDR3 length equals 17 residues. The CDR3 DNA reads TGCGCCAGCAGCCAAGGGGCCCTTAGCTCTGGGGCCAACGTCCTGACTTTC. This translates into CASSQGALSSGANVLTF.

The chain combines TRBV4-1 with TRBJ2-7; D is ambiguous. This CDR3 region has 15 residues. Germline values: CDR1 MGHRA, CDR2 YSYEKL. V gave up 0 bases and J gave up 1 base, with 10 bases separating them. CDR3 region: CASSQDSADSYEQYF. The CDR3 DNA follows: TGCGCCAGCAGCCAAGATTCGGCGGATTCCTACGAGCAGTACTTC.

The chain's CDR3 is CASSRTGIYEQYF. The CDR3 nucleotides are TGTGCCAGCAGTCGGACTGGGATCTACGAGCAGTACTTC. The V and J genes are TRBV27 and TRBJ2-7, with TRBD2 as a possible D gene (5 bases). The CDR3 contains 13 residues. V was pared by 5 bases and J by 3 bases, with 11 bases between. Germline loops: CDR1 MNHEY, CDR2 SMNVEV (reference sequence).

The chain joins TRBV5-1 to TRBJ1-1, with 11 bases identical to TRBD1. The CDR3 is made up of 16 amino acids. The germline gives CDR1 SGHRS, CDR2 YFSETQ. After removal of 4 bases from V and 0 bases from J, the junction contained 5 bases not matched to a gene. Here the CDR3 reads CASSPGTGGMNTEAFF. Written as DNA, the CDR3 is TGCGCCAGCAGCCCCGGGACAGGGGGAATGAACACTGAAGCTTTCTTT.

The V call is TRBV7-9, the J call TRBJ1-2; D gene ambiguous. CDR1 and CDR2 from the germline V gene are SEHNR and FQNEAQ (reference sequence). Trimming removed 2 bases at V and 6 bases at J, with 13 bases between. This CDR3 has 14 residues. Here the CDR3 DNA reads TGTGCCAGCAGCTTACAGGCAGGACCGCATGGCTACACCTTC. Translated: CASSLQAGPHGYTF.

V gene TRBV18 combines with J gene TRBJ1-1; 9 positions match TRBD1. V was clipped by 3 bases and J by 4 bases; unmatched bases: 6. CDR1 and CDR2 (germline): KGHSH, LQKENI. The CDR3 runs 15 residues. The CDR3 DNA sequence: TGTGCCAGCTCACCTACCGGACAGGGGAGCACTGAAGCTTTCTTT. Protein: CASSPTGQGSTEAFF.

Remarks on this clone: At one end the junction does not follow the germline gene, possibly because of a read error. V gene TRBV9 combines with J gene TRBJ2-2, with D perhaps TRBD2 (5 bases). The CDR3 is made up of 12 amino acids. CDR1 is SGDLS, CDR2 YYNGEE, per germline. CDR3 sequence reads: CASSANTGELFF. The CDR3 DNA is TGTGCCAGTAGCGCCAACACCGGGGAGCTGTTTTTT. Based on the CDR3 plus reference TRBV9 and TRBJ2-2, the full variable domain is DSGVTQTPKHLITATGQRVTLRCSPRSGDLSVYWYQQSLDQGLQFLIQYYNGEERAKGNILERFSAQQFPDLHSELNLSSLELGDSALYFCASSANTGELFFGEGSRLTVL.

The chain joins TRBV29-1 to TRBJ1-1; unclear D gene. V was clipped by 3 bases and J by 0 bases, with 17 bases between them. The CDR3 has 16 residues. Germline V CDR1 and CDR2: SQVTM, ANQGSEA. The CDR3 DNA reads TGCAGCGTTGATAGGCAATTGGGTATGATGAACACTGAAGCTTTCTTT. Protein sequence: CSVDRQLGMMNTEAFF.

The chain combines TRBV5-4 with TRBJ1-4, with 7 positions matching TRBD1. The V segment lost 5 bases and the J segment 5 bases; nucleotides outside the gene matches: 6. There are 14 residues in the CDR3. The germline gives CDR1 SGHNT, CDR2 YYREEE (reference sequence). The CDR3 sequence is CASSFDRANEKLFF. CDR3 sequence (DNA): TGTGCCAGCAGTTTTGACAGGGCGAATGAAAAACTGTTTTTT.